Each of the 15 T cell receptor beta chains below was sequenced from the same sample in a study of shared clonotypes between healthy human individuals. Naive CD8 isolation took CD45RO-negative cells positively selected for CCR7 and excluded terminally differentiated effector memory CD45RA+ cells. The assay was immunoSEQ multiplex PCR, and TCRdb's table has in-frame clones only and misses some. The table records roughly 2.1 million clones, roughly 91% of them present only once. Specimen: naive CD8+ T cells from PBMCs. The receptors were gathered from a man aged 18 to 29 in good health. Some clones in this sample may be carry-over from other donors' samples.

The CDR3 sequence is CASGYRQGYEQYF. The CDR3 nucleotides are TGCGCCAGCGGATACCGACAGGGCTACGAGCAGTACTTC. The chain has TRBV4-1 and TRBJ2-7; 7 nucleotides align to TRBD1. The ends lost 8 bases at V and 3 bases at J; junction bases unmatched: 7. The CDR3 totals 13 residues. Germline loops: CDR1 MGHRA, CDR2 YSYEKL.

This clone was seen just once. The genes are TRBV7-8 and TRBJ1-6, with a tentative D call TRBD1 (5 bases). CDR1 is SGHVS, CDR2 FQNEAQ, per germline. Trimming took 5 bases from V and 7 from J, leaving 33 bases between them. CDR3 size: 21 residues. In nucleotides, the CDR3 is TGTGCCAGCAGCCGGACCCCCCGACATGCAGGTCCTCGAGGGGAGAATTCACCCCTCCACTTT. Translation: CASSRTPRHAGPRGENSPLHF.

The genes are TRBV6-5 and TRBJ1-1, with 9 bases fitting TRBD1. The germline gives CDR1 MNHEY, CDR2 SVGAGI. The CDR3 covers 16 residues. V lost 3 bases to trimming and J lost 3 bases; unmatched junction nucleotides: 8. CDR3 DNA: TGTGCCAGCAGTTATTCCCAGGACAGGGGTGACACTGAAGCTTTCTTT. Translated: CASSYSQDRGDTEAFF.

This chain links TRBV6-5 with TRBJ1-3; no firm D call. The V end was cut by 5 bases, the J end by 0 bases, with 11 bases between. CDR3 length equals 15 residues. Germline CDR1 and CDR2: MNHEY and SVGAGI. CDR3 DNA sequence: TGTGCCAGCAGTCATCAGGAGAGCTCTGGAAACACCATATATTTT. Translated, it gives CASSHQESSGNTIYF.

The chain has TRBV9 and TRBJ2-3; TRBD2 aligns across 8 bases. Losses at the gene ends were 4 bases for V and 0 bases for J; bases not matched to a gene: 7. Germline-derived CDR1 and CDR2 are SGDLS and YYNGEE. CDR3 size: 16 residues. CDR3 residues: CASSSQLAASTDTQYF. CDR3 bases: TGTGCCAGCAGCTCCCAACTAGCGGCAAGCACAGATACGCAGTATTTT.

This clone was recorded only once. Other DNA sequences from this sample encode an identical CDR3 as well. The gene calls are TRBV28 and TRBJ2-7, with 9 bases that match TRBD1. Germline loops: CDR1 MDHEN, CDR2 SYDVKM. The CDR3 length is 12 residues. V shed 6 bases and J 7 bases; nucleotides not matched to a gene: 4. CDR3 in DNA: TGTGCCAGCAGCCCTGGACAGGGGGAGCAGTACTTC. This translates into CASSPGQGEQYF.

This chain joins TRBV5-1 and TRBJ2-7, with a possible D match to TRBD1 (5 bases). Per the germline V gene, CDR1 is SGHRS and CDR2 is YFSETQ. Trimming removed 1 base at V and 3 bases at J, with 14 bases between. This CDR3 is 15 amino acids long. The DNA of the CDR3 is TGCGCCAGCAGCTTGCTGGGCCCGACAGACTACGAGCAGTACTTC. This encodes CASSLLGPTDYEQYF.

For this clone: The sample has other DNA sequences that encode this CDR3 too. This sequence joins TRBV9 and TRBJ2-7, with TRBD2 matching over 7 bases. The CDR3 has 15 residues. V shed 0 bases and J 4 bases; nucleotides not matched to a gene: 7. Germline V gene data show CDR1 as SGDLS and CDR2 as YYNGEE. The DNA for the CDR3 is TGTGCCAGCAGCGTAGGGCAGGGAGGGGTATACGAGCAGTACTTC. Translation gives CASSVGQGGVYEQYF.

Regarding this clone: The junction does not match germline at one end; this may be a read error. The chain is built from TRBV29-1 and TRBJ1-1, with D uncertain. CDR1 is SQVTM and CDR2 is ANQGSEA in the germline V gene. This CDR3 contains 12 residues. The chain's CDR3 is CSVGVRNAEAFF. In nucleotides, the CDR3 is TGCAGCGTTGGGGTACGGAACGCTGAAGCTTTCTTT.

The genes are TRBV6-6 and TRBJ1-2; D possibly corresponds to TRBD1 (6 bases). V was clipped by 5 bases and J by 5 bases, with 15 bases between them. The CDR3 contains 14 residues. Germline V lookup: CDR1 MNHNY, CDR2 SVGAGI (reference sequence). The CDR3 reads CASSARDTPYGYTF. CDR3 DNA: TGTGCCAGCAGTGCCAGGGACACCCCGTATGGCTACACCTTC.

As concerns this clone: Within the sample, other DNA sequences also encode this same CDR3. The V and J genes are TRBV27 and TRBJ2-1; D is unclear. CDR3 size: 13 residues. V lost 3 bases and J 7 bases, leaving 10 bases between the germline ends. The germline V gene encodes CDR1 MNHEY and CDR2 SMNVEV (reference sequence). This CDR3 is CASSLPGRNEQFF. CDR3 DNA sequence: TGTGCCAGCAGTTTGCCCGGTCGGAATGAGCAGTTCTTC.

The CDR3 loop reads CASSLLRAHHSGANVLTF. The CDR3 coding sequence is TGTGCCAGCAGCTTATTAAGGGCTCACCACTCTGGGGCCAACGTCCTGACTTTC. The gene calls are TRBV11-2 and TRBJ2-6; D remains unclear. The CDR3 covers 18 residues. CDR1 is SGHAT, CDR2 FQNNGV, per germline. V was trimmed by 2 bases and J by 0 bases, leaving 14 bases between them.

The chain couples TRBV27 to TRBJ1-5; 8 bases are shared with TRBD1. Losses at the gene ends were 2 bases for V and 2 bases for J; bases not matched to a gene: 8. This CDR3 comprises 17 residues. Germline V CDR1 and CDR2: MNHEY, SMNVEV (reference sequence). In DNA, the CDR3 is TGTGCCAGCAGTTTAATCCAGGGGGCGAGGGGCAATCAGCCCCAGCATTTT. Protein: CASSLIQGARGNQPQHF.

V and J are TRBV2 and TRBJ2-7; D call uncertain. V lost 6 bases and J lost 2, with 8 bases in between. Looked up from germline, CDR1 is SNHLY and CDR2 is FYNNEI. The CDR3 consists of 12 residues. CDR3 in DNA: TGTGCCAGCAGGCTAGGGACCTACGAGCAGTACTTC. Protein product: CASRLGTYEQYF.

The chain carries TRBV4-2 and TRBJ2-7; maybe TRBD2 (6 bases). CDR3 size: 16 residues. The germline V and J ends were trimmed by 3 bases and 0 bases, with 15 bases remaining between them. Germline-derived CDR1 and CDR2 are LGHNA and YNFKEQ. The CDR3 loop reads CASSQSGRDFSYEQYF. In nucleotides, the CDR3 is TGTGCCAGCAGCCAGTCCGGCCGGGACTTCTCCTACGAGCAGTACTTC.